The following is a T cell receptor beta chain sequence with its context. Here immunoSEQ multiplex PCR was the method, and the copy in TCRdb shows in-frame clones only, minus some. The table shows about 470,000 clones, with 75% to 90% occurring only once. This entry comes from a study of blood T cell repertoires in COVID-19. This CDR3 comprises 17 residues. With 3 bases clipped from V and 3 bases from J, the junction kept 13 bases outside the gene matches. The germline CDR1 and CDR2 sequences are GTSNPN and SVGIG (reference sequence). This receptor was identified in a woman under 30 who had recovered from COVID-19. Source material: PBMCs or T cells enriched from blood (not recorded which). This sequence joins TRBV30 and TRBJ1-5, with TRBD1 identical over 8 bases. Here the CDR3 DNA reads TGTGCCTGGAGAGCCCCACTAGGACAGGGCATCAATCAGCCCCAGCATTTT. It translates to CAWRAPLGQGINQPQHF.